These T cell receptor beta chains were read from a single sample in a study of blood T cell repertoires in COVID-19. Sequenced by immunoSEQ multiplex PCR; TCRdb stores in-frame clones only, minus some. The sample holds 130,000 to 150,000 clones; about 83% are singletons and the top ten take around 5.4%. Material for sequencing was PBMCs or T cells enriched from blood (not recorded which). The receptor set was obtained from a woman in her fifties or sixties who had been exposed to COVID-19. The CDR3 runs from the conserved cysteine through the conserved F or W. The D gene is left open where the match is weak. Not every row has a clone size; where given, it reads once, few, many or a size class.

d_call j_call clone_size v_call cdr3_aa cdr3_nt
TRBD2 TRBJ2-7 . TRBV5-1 CASSLAPTSGSSYEQYF TGCGCCAGCAGCTTGGCCCCGACTAGCGGGAGCTCCTACGAGCAGTACTTC
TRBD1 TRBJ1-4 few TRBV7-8 CASSLGSGGQEKLFF TGTGCCAGCAGCCTAGGGTCAGGGGGTCAAGAAAAACTGTTTTTT
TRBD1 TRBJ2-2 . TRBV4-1 CASSRDRLTGELFF TGCGCCAGCAGCCGGGACAGACTCACCGGGGAGCTGTTTTTT
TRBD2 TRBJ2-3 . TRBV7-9 CASSYPGLAGTDTQYF TGTGCCAGCAGCTACCCGGGACTAGCGGGAACCGATACGCAGTATTTT
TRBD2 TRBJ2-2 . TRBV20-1 CSASYSASGRAGELFF TGCAGTGCTAGTTATAGCGCTAGCGGGAGGGCCGGGGAGCTGTTTTTT
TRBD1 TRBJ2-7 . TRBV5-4 CASSWGGQGTYEQYF TGTGCCAGCAGCTGGGGTGGACAGGGGACCTACGAGCAGTACTTC
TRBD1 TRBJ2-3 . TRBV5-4 CASSFYTGQYTDTQYF TGTGCCAGCAGCTTTTATACGGGACAGTACACAGATACGCAGTATTTT
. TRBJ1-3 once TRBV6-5 CASSPSTAGNTIYF TGTGCCAGCAGTCCCTCGACAGCTGGAAACACCATATATTTT
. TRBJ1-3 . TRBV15 CATSRGRGDRLGNTIYF TGTGCCACCAGCAGAGGCCGGGGAGACAGGCTTGGAAACACCATATATTTT
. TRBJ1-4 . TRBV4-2 CASSSRVGQGEKLFF TGTGCCAGCAGCTCCCGAGTGGGGCAGGGTGAAAAACTGTTTTTT
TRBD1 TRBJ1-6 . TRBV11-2 CASSLGTGGSPLHF TGTGCCAGCAGCTTAGGGACAGGGGGATCACCCCTCCACTTT
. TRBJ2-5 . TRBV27 CASSLRSSRETQYF TGTGCCAGCAGTTTAAGGAGTAGTAGGGAGACCCAGTACTTC
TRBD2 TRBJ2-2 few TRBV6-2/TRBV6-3 CASSYSGGTHTGELFF TGTGCCAGCAGTTACTCGGGGGGGACCCACACCGGGGAGCTGTTTTTT
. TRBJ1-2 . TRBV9 CASSLYGEGYTF TGTGCCAGCAGCCTCTACGGGGAAGGCTACACCTTC
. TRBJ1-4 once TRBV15 CATSKGGRNEKLFF TGTGCCACCTCTAAGGGGGGGCGGAATGAAAAACTGTTTTTT
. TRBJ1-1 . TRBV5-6 CASSPSGSPNTEAFF TGTGCCAGCAGCCCATCAGGGTCCCCGAACACTGAAGCTTTCTTT
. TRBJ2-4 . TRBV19 CASRGVGKNIQYF TGTGCCAGTAGAGGAGTGGGCAAAAACATTCAGTACTTC
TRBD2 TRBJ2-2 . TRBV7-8 CASSRTSGGTNTGELFF TGTGCCAGCAGCAGGACTAGCGGGGGGACGAACACCGGGGAGCTGTTTTTT
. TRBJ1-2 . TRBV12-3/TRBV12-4 CASSLGGAYGYTF TGTGCCAGCAGTCTTGGCGGGGCGTATGGCTACACCTTC
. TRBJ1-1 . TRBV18 CASSPGTRRTEAFF TGTGCCAGCTCACCGGGGACAAGGAGAACTGAAGCTTTCTTT
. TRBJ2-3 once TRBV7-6 CASSLGTVADTQYF TGTGCCAGCAGCTTAGGGACTGTCGCAGATACGCAGTATTTT
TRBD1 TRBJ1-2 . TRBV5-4 CASSLQGATSGNGYTF TGTGCCAGCAGCTTGCAGGGGGCAACCTCAGGGAATGGCTACACCTTC
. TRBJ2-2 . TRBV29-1 CSAALRNTGELFF TGCAGCGCCGCCCTCAGAAATACCGGGGAGCTGTTTTTT
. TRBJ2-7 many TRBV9 CASSVGQISYEQYF TGTGCCAGCAGCGTAGGACAGATCTCCTACGAGCAGTACTTC
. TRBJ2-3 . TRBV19 CASSIHPDTQYF TGTGCCAGTAGTATTCATCCAGATACGCAGTATTTT
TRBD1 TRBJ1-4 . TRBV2 CASQRQGDEKLFF TGTGCCAGCCAGAGACAGGGGGATGAAAAACTGTTTTTT
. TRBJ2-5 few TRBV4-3 CASSQERRVTQYF TGCGCCAGCAGCCAAGAGAGGCGGGTGACCCAGTACTTC
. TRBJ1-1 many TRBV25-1 CASRAGALSEAFF TGTGCCAGCAGGGCAGGGGCTTTGTCTGAAGCTTTCTTT
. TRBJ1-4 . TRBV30 CACHPRKGEKLFF TGTGCCTGCCACCCCAGGAAAGGTGAAAAACTGTTTTTT
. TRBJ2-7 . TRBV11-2 CASSPEVAGASYEQYF TGTGCCAGCAGCCCAGAGGTGGCGGGGGCCTCCTACGAGCAGTACTTC
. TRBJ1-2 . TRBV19 CASSRAQRAYGYTF TGTGCCAGTAGCCGTGCCCAAAGAGCGTATGGCTACACCTTC
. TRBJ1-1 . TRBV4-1 CASSPGFPGDTEAFF TGCGCCAGCAGTCCCGGGTTCCCAGGGGATACTGAAGCTTTCTTT
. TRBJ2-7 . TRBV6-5 CASSYGDKSYEQYF TGTGCCAGCAGTTACGGCGACAAATCCTACGAGCAGTACTTC
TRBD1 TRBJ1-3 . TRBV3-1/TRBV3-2 CASSPGQGNTIYF TGTGCCAGCAGTCCGGGACAGGGAAACACCATATATTTT
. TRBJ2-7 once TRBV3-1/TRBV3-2 CASSQGRATSYEQYF TGTGCCAGCAGCCAAGGGAGGGCCACTTCCTACGAGCAGTACTTC
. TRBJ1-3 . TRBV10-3 CATARADTIYF TGTGCCACCGCGAGAGCGGACACCATATATTTT
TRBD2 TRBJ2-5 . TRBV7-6 CASSSLPSGGSGETQYF TGTGCCAGCAGCTCTCTTCCTAGCGGGGGTTCGGGGGAGACCCAGTACTTC
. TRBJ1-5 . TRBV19 CASSHRRVGFSNQPQHF TGTGCCAGTAGTCATCGCCGGGTTGGTTTTAGCAATCAGCCCCAGCATTTT
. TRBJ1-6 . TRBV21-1 CASSRLQGDEDSPLHF TGTGCCAGCAGCAGGCTACAGGGAGATGAGGATTCACCCCTCCACTTT
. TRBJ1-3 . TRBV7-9 CASSFGATGFSGNTIYF TGTGCCAGCAGCTTCGGGGCGACAGGATTCTCTGGAAACACCATATATTTT